A single sample gave rise to the 23 T cell receptor beta chains below, sequenced in a study of T cell responses to AZD1222 COVID-19 vaccine. Clones were read by immunoSEQ multiplex PCR, and TCRdb kept only the in-frame ones, dropping some. The sample carries 150,000 or so clones, roughly 88% recorded once. Sequencing was performed on peripheral blood, taken 28 days after the second AZD1222 dose. These receptors originate from an adult who received the AZD1222 COVID-19 vaccine.

The chain has TRBV24-1 and TRBJ2-2; D is unclear. V was clipped by 4 bases and J by 2 bases, with 4 bases between them. Germline V CDR1 and CDR2: KGHDR, SFDVKD. This CDR3 contains 13 residues. CDR3 DNA sequence: TGTGCCACCAGTGACCCCAACACCGGGGAGCTGTTTTTT. It codes for CATSDPNTGELFF.

This clone has a single count. The chain couples TRBV6-1 to TRBJ2-7; D ambiguous. The germline V gene has CDR1 MNHNS and CDR2 SASEGT. The ends were cut back, 2 bases at V and 2 bases at J, with 10 bases in the middle. This CDR3 comprises 14 residues. The CDR3 DNA follows: TGTGCCAGCAGTGAATTGTTCGCGACCTACGAGCAGTACTTC. As protein: CASSELFATYEQYF.

The chain recombines TRBV7-2 with TRBJ2-3; 7 nucleotides agree with TRBD2. There are 15 residues in the CDR3. J gave up 1 base and V 5 bases, and 6 bases lay outside the gene matches. Germline V CDR1 and CDR2: SGHTA, FQGNSA. This chain's CDR3 is CASSPSSGRTDTQYF. As DNA, the CDR3 is TGTGCCAGCAGCCCCTCTAGCGGTCGCACAGATACGCAGTATTTT.

The genes are TRBV5-5 and TRBJ1-2, with a possible D match to TRBD1 (5 bases). Germline loops: CDR1 SGHKS, CDR2 YYEKEE (reference sequence). The CDR3 is 15 amino acids. Trimming pared 2 bases from V and 5 bases from J, leaving 16 bases between. CDR3 in DNA: TGTGCCAGCAGCTTCCCGCGGCAGGGTGAATATGGCTACACCTTC. Translating gives CASSFPRQGEYGYTF.

The chain employs TRBV6-5 and TRBJ1-1; D might be TRBD1 (5 bases). V was cut by 7 bases and J by 1 base, with 16 bases left in between. The CDR3 covers 15 residues. From germline, CDR1 is MNHEY and CDR2 SVGAGI. The CDR3 loop is CASILRGAGNTEAFF. CDR3 DNA sequence: TGTGCCAGCATTTTAAGAGGGGCGGGGAACACTGAAGCTTTCTTT.

The rearrangement joins TRBV30 to TRBJ2-5, with 9 bases fitting TRBD1. The CDR3 length is 14 residues. V gave up 4 bases and J gave up 4 bases; unmatched junction bases: 7. The germline V gene has CDR1 GTSNPN and CDR2 SVGIG (reference sequence). The CDR3 is CAWNPGQGRETQYF. CDR3 bases: TGTGCCTGGAATCCGGGACAGGGCCGAGAGACCCAGTACTTC.

This clone was observed a single time. The V call is TRBV5-1, the J call TRBJ1-2; 7 bases are shared with TRBD1. Germline CDR1 reads SGHRS; CDR2 reads YFSETQ. The length of the CDR3 is 14 residues. The junction had 5 bases not matched to a gene; V was cut back by 5 bases and J by 1 base. CDR3 sequence: CASREGQYNYGYTF. CDR3 sequence (DNA): TGCGCCAGCAGGGAGGGACAGTATAACTATGGCTACACCTTC.

This clone appeared once. The rearrangement links TRBV3-1 (or the pseudogene TRBV3-2) to TRBJ1-2; TRBD1 might be the D (6 bases). This CDR3 has 15 amino acids. Per the germline V gene, CDR1 is LGHDT and CDR2 is YNNKEL (reference sequence). V lost 1 base, J lost 8 bases, and 17 bases lay in between. The CDR3 here is CASSQGSGTLWGYTF. The CDR3 nucleotides are TGTGCCAGCAGCCAAGGGTCCGGGACACTTTGGGGCTACACCTTC.

The chain is built from TRBV3-1 (or the pseudogene TRBV3-2) and TRBJ1-2; no clear D gene. The V gene lost 3 bases and the J gene lost 2 bases, with 7 bases spanning the gap. This CDR3 is 13 amino acids long. The germline gives CDR1 LGHDT, CDR2 YNNKEL (reference sequence). CDR3 DNA: TGTGCCAGCAGCCACAACACAAACTATGGCTACACCTTC. Protein sequence: CASSHNTNYGYTF.

The chain joins TRBV6-5 to TRBJ2-5; D is possibly TRBD2 (6 bases). Germline CDR1 MNHEY, CDR2 SVGAGI. V was cut by 8 bases and J by 4 bases, with 11 bases left in between. CDR3 size: 12 residues. The CDR3 DNA reads as TGTGCCAGCTCCCGGAGGGGAGAGACCCAGTACTTC. Translation gives CASSRRGETQYF.

V usage is TRBV2 and J usage is TRBJ2-2; D gene ambiguous. V was cut by 4 bases and J by 1 base, with 13 bases left in between. The CDR3 consists of 16 residues. Germline-derived CDR1 and CDR2 are SNHLY and FYNNEI. In DNA, the CDR3 is TGTGCCAGCAGTGGTGGGCCCGGTCGGAACACCGGGGAGCTGTTTTTT. Protein product: CASSGGPGRNTGELFF.

The chain combines TRBV6-6 with TRBJ2-1, with a possible D match to TRBD1 (6 bases). Germline CDR1 and CDR2: MNHNY and SVGAGI (reference sequence). This CDR3 has 15 residues. V was cut by 2 bases and J by 4 bases, with 12 bases left in between. For the CDR3, the DNA is TGTGCCAGCAGTTACCAAGCACAGGGATACAATGAGCAGTTCTTC. This codes for CASSYQAQGYNEQFF.

V and J are TRBV12-3 or TRBV12-4 and TRBJ2-7, with D tentatively TRBD1 (5 bases). V was trimmed by 2 bases and J by 6 bases, leaving 11 bases between them. The CDR3 is 13 amino acids. The CDR3 nucleotides read TGTGCCAGCAGTTTATGGGGCAGAGGCGAGCAGTACTTC. Its translation: CASSLWGRGEQYF.

The chain links TRBV2 to TRBJ2-2, with TRBD2 identical over 7 bases. The CDR3 has 14 amino acids. V trimming: 8 bases; J trimming: 4 bases; junction bases outside the gene matches: 7. Germline CDR1 SNHLY, CDR2 FYNNEI. CDR3 region: CASRTGGSTGELFF. The CDR3 nucleotides read TGTGCCAGCCGAACCGGGGGGAGCACCGGGGAGCTGTTTTTT.

This clone appeared once. The CDR3 sequence: CASSPTAGSDTQYF. The CDR3 region has the DNA TGTGCCAGCAGCCCCACGGCGGGCTCAGATACGCAGTATTTT. V and J are TRBV28 and TRBJ2-3; perhaps TRBD2 as D (5 bases). Between the trimmed V and J ends, which lost 6 bases and 4 bases, there was a span of 14 bases. The CDR3 runs to 14 residues. Looked up from germline, CDR1 is MDHEN and CDR2 is SYDVKM.

In its sample, this clone was seen once. The J gene is TRBJ1-6, the V gene TRBV15, with D tentatively TRBD1 (5 bases). V was pared by 1 base and J by 11 bases, with 18 bases between. CDR1 and CDR2 from the germline V gene are LNHNV and YYDKDF (reference sequence). The CDR3 extends over 16 amino acids. The CDR3 coding sequence is TGTGCCACCAGCAGAGTAGGGAACGCAGGGAAGGCACCCCTCCACTTT. This gives the protein CATSRVGNAGKAPLHF. The full variable domain, with the rest looked up from reference TRBV15 and TRBJ1-6, is DAMVIQNPRYQVTQFGKPVTLSCSQTLNHNVMYWYQQKSSQAPKLLFHYYDKDFNNEADTPDNFQSRRPNTSFCFLDIRSPGLGDTAMYLCATSRVGNAGKAPLHFGNGTRLTVT.

This chain joins TRBV19 and TRBJ2-1; TRBD2 aligns across 12 bases. Per germline, CDR1 LNHDA and CDR2 SQIVND (reference sequence). Trimming at V came to 7 bases and at J to 8 bases, leaving 6 bases not matched to a gene. This CDR3 is 14 amino acids long. CDR3 bases: TGTGCCAGTACTCCGAGACTAGCGGGAGATGAGCAGTTCTTC. Residues: CASTPRLAGDEQFF.

The chain couples TRBV6-5 to TRBJ1-5, with D possibly TRBD1 on 5 matching bases. This CDR3 comprises 13 residues. V was trimmed by 10 bases and J by 0 bases, leaving 10 bases between them. CDR1 and CDR2 (germline): MNHEY, SVGAGI. In DNA form, the CDR3 reads TGTGCCACGGGGCCGGTTAGCAATCAGCCCCAGCATTTT. It specifies CATGPVSNQPQHF.

The chain joins TRBV5-4 to TRBJ2-5, with D possibly TRBD2 on 6 matching bases. The V and J ends lost 4 bases and 1 base respectively, with 14 bases between them. Germline V gene lookup returns CDR1 SGHNT and CDR2 YYREEE (reference sequence). The CDR3 extends over 15 amino acids. The CDR3 is CASSRDLMGQETQYF. The CDR3 DNA reads TGTGCCAGCAGCCGGGACTTGATGGGCCAAGAGACCCAGTACTTC.

V is TRBV19 and J is TRBJ1-6; 7 bases map to TRBD1. CDR1 is LNHDA and CDR2 is SQIVND in the germline V gene (reference sequence). Trimming removed 7 bases from V and 6 bases from J; junction bases left unmatched: 6. The CDR3 covers 14 residues. CDR3 residues: CASTMTGLNSPLHF. In DNA, the CDR3 is TGTGCCAGTACTATGACAGGGCTTAATTCACCCCTCCACTTT. The full variable domain, completed using reference TRBV19 and TRBJ1-6, is DGGITQSPKYLFRKEGQNVTLSCEQNLNHDAMYWYRQDPGQGLRLIYYSQIVNDFQKGDIAEGYSVSREKKESFPLTVTSAQKNPTAFYLCASTMTGLNSPLHFGNGTRLTVT.

The chain links TRBV2 to TRBJ2-4; D is uncertain. V shed 3 bases and J shed 3 bases, with 9 bases lying between them. The CDR3 has 14 residues. Germline CDR1 is SNHLY and CDR2 is FYNNEI. Written as DNA, the CDR3 is TGTGCCAGCAGTGAGTCGACACTCAAAAACATTCAGTACTTC. It is translated as CASSESTLKNIQYF.

The rearrangement links TRBV18 to TRBJ1-5, with a possible D match to TRBD1 (6 bases). The V end was cut by 2 bases, the J end by 0 bases, with 8 bases between. The germline gives CDR1 KGHSH, CDR2 LQKENI. The CDR3 contains 15 residues. This CDR3 is CASSPGTYSNQPQHF. The CDR3 DNA follows: TGTGCCAGCTCACCAGGGACATATAGCAATCAGCCCCAGCATTTT.

The chain combines TRBV2 with TRBJ1-5, with D possibly being TRBD1 (6 bases). The CDR3 consists of 15 residues. Trimming cost V 4 bases and J 4 bases, with 14 bases left between them. CDR1 SNHLY and CDR2 FYNNEI come from the germline V gene. In DNA, the CDR3 is TGTGCCAGCAGTGGTTTGACAGGCGGAAATCAGCCCCAGCATTTT. It translates to CASSGLTGGNQPQHF.